This TCR beta chain was recorded in a study of CD8+CD57+ T cells in acquired aplastic anemia. Across the study: Each DNA sample taken from sorted CD4+ and CD8+ cells came to about 3.2 ug on average.

Genomic DNA served as template for TCR beta VDJ and CDR3 profiling. A single record per CDR3 protein comes from TCRdb applying MiXCR to the reads. The sample has 200,000 to 250,000 distinct CDR3 sequences, 55% to 65% seen once. A few counts support this clonotype. CD8+CD57+ cell expansion had been shown by flow cytometry in patients chosen for sequencing. All patients had severe acquired aplastic anemia. Patients had received no therapy at the time of blood sampling. The sequence came from a human donor with aplastic anemia. The source material was sorted CD4+, CD8+, or CD8+CD57+ T cells (not recorded which) from PBMCs.

In DNA form, the CDR3 reads TGTGCCAGCAGCATACTACAGGGGGGAGAGACCCAGTACTTC. The encoded protein is CASSILQGGETQYF. The chain links TRBV7-8 to TRBJ2-5; 8 bases are shared with TRBD1. CDR3 size: 14 residues. Germline assignment: CDR1 SGHVS and CDR2 FQNEAQ. Trimming took 5 bases from V and 4 from J; bases not matched to a gene: 6.